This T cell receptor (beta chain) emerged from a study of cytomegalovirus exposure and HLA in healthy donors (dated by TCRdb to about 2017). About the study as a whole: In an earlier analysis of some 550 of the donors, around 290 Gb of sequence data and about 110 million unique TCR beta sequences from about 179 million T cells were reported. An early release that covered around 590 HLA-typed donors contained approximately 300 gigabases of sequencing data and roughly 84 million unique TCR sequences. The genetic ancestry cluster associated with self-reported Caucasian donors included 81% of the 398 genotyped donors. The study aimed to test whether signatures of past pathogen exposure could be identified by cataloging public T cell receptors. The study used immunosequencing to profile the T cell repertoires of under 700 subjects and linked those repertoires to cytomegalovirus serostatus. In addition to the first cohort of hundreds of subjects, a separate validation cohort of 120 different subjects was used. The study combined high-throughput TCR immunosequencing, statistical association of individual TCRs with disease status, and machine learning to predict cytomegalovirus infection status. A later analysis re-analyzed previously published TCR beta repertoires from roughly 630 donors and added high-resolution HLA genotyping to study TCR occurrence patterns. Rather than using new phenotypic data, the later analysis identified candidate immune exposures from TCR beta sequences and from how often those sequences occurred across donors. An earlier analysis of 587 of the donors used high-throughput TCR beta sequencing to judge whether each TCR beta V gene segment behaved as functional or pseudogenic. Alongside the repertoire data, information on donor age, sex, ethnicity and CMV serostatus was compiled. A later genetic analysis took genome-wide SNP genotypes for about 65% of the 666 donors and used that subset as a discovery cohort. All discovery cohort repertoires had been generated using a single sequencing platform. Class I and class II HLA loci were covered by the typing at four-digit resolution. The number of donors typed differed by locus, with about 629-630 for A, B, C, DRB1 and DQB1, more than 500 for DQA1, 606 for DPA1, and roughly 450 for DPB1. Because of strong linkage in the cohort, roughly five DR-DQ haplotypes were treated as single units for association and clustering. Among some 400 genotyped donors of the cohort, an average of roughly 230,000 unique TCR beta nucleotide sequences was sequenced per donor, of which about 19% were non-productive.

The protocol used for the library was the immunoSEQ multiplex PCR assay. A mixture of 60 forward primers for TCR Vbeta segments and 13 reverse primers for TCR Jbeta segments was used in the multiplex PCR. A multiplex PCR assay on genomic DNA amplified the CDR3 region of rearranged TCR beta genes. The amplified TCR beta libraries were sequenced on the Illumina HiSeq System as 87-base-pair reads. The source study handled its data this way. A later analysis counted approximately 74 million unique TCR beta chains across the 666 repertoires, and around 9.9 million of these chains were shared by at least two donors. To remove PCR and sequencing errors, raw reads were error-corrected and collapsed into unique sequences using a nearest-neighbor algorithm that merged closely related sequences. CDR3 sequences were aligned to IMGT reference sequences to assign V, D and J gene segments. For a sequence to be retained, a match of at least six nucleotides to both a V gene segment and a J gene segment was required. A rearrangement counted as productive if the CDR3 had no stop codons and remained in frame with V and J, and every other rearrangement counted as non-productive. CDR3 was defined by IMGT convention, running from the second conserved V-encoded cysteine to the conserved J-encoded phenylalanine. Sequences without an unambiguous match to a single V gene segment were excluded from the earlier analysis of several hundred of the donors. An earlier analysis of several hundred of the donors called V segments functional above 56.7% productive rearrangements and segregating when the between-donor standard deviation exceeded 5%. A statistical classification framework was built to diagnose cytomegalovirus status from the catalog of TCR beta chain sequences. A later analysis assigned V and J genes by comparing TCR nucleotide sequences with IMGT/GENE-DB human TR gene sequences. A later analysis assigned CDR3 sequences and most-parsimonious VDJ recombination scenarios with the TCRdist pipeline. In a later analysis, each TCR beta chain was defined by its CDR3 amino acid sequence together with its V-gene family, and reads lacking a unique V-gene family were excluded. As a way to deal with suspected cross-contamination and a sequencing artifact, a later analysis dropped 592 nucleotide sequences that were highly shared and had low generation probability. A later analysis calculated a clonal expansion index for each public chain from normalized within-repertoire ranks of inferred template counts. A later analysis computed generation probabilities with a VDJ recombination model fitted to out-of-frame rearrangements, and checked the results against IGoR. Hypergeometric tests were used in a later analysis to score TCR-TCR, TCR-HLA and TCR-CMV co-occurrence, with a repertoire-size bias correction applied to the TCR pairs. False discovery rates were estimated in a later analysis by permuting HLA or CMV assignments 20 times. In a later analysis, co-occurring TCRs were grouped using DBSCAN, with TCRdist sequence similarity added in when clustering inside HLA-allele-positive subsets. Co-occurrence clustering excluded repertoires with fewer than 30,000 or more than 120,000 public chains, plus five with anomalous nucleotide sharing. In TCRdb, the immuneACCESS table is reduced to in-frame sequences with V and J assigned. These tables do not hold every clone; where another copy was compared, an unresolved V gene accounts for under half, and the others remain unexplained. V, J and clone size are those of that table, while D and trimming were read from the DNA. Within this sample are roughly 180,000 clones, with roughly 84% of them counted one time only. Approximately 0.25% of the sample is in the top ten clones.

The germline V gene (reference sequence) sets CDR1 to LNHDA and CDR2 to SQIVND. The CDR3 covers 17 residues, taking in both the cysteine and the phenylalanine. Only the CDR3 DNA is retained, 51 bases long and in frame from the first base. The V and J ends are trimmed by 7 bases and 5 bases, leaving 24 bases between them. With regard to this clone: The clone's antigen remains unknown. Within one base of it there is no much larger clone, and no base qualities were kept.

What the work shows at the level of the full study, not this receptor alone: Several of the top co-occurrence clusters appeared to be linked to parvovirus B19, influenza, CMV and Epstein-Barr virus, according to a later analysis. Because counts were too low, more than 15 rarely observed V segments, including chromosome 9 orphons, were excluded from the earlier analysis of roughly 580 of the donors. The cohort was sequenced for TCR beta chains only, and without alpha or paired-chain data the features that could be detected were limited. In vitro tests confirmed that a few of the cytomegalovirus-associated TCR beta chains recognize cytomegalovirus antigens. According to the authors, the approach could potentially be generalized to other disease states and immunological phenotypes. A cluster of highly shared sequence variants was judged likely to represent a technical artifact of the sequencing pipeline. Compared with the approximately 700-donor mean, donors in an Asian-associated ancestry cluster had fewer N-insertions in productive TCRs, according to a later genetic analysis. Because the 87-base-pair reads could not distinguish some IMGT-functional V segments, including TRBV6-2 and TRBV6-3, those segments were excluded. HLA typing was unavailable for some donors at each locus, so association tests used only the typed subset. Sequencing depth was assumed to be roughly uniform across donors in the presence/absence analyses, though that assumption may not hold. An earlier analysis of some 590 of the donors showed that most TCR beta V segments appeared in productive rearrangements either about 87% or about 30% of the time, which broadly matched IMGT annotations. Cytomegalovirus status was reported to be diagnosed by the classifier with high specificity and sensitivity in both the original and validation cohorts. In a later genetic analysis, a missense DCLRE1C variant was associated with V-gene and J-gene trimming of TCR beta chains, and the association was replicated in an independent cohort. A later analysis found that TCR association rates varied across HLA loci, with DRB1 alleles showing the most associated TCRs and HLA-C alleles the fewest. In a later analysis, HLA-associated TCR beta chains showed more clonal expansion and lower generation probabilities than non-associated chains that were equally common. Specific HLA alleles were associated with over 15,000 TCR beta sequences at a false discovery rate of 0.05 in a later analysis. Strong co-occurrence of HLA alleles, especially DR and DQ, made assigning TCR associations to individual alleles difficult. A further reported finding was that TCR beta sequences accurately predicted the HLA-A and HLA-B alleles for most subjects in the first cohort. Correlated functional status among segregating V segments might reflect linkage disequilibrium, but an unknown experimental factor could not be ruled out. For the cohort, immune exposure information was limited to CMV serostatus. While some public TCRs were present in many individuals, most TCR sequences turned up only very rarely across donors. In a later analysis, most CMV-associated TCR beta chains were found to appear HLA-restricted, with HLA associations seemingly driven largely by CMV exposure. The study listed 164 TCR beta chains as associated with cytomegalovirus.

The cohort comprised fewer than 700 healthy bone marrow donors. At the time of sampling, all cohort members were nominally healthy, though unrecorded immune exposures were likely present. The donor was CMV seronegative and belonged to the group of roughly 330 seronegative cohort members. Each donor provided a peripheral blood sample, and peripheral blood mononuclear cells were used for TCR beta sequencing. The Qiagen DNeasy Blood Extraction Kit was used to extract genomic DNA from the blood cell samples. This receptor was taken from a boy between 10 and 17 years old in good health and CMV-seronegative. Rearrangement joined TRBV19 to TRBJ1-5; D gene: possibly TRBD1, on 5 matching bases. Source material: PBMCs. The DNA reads TGTGCCAGTACCGATTCGACCGTCCGACAGCCACATCAGCCCCAGCATTTT. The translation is CASTDSTVRQPHQPQHF.